This T cell receptor (beta chain) was identified in a study of OX40 agonist ivuxolimab in advanced cancers. About the study: The study enrolled dose-escalation patients with hepatocellular carcinoma, melanoma, renal cell or head and neck cancer. General study results and limits: CD4+ and CD8+ blood T cells expanded clonally by week 6 at 0.1 to 3.0 mg/kg.

Collection of blood occurred at baseline, at cycle 4 day 1, and at cycle 7 day 1. The table came from immunoSEQ multiplex PCR; TCRdb's copy has only in-frame clones and leaves some out. The sample has around 40,000 clones; around 90% are singletons. For this clone: Its antigen is currently unknown.

The length of the CDR3 is 15 residues. V was clipped by 4 bases and J by 4 bases, with 15 bases between them. Germline V gene lookup returns CDR1 SGHVS and CDR2 FNYEAQ. The chain joins TRBV7-6 to TRBJ2-3; D tentatively fits TRBD1 or TRBD2 (5 bases each). The source material was CD4+ or CD8+ T cells sorted from blood, sampled in a trial of the OX40 agonist ivuxolimab. The receptor comes from an adult with an advanced solid tumor such as melanoma, head and neck, liver or kidney cancer. The CDR3 sequence is CASSSGPTFPDTQYF. Written as DNA, the CDR3 is TGTGCCAGCAGCTCGGGACCGACCTTCCCAGATACGCAGTATTTT.